Shown below are 9 T cell receptor beta chains from a single sample sequenced in a study of cytomegalovirus exposure and HLA in healthy donors. With 60 Vbeta and 13 Jbeta primers, the PCR was carried out. Libraries were prepared by immunoSEQ multiplex PCR; TCRdb keeps only in-frame clonotypes and omits some of them. Of approximately 240,000 clones in the sample, around 88% were seen once. The sample was PBMCs. The receptors derive from a young woman in good health and CMV-seronegative.

The CDR3 sequence is CASSLRVTSGSHEQYF. The CDR3 DNA reads as TGTGCCAGCAGCTTAAGAGTGACTAGCGGGAGCCACGAGCAGTACTTC. V usage is TRBV7-2 and J usage is TRBJ2-7; 12 positions match TRBD2. This CDR3 contains 16 residues. Germline V lookup: CDR1 SGHTA, CDR2 FQGNSA. V was clipped by 2 bases and J by 5 bases; unmatched bases: 7. The variable domain in full, with the rest retrieved from reference TRBV7-2 and TRBJ2-7, is GAGVSQSPSNKVTEKGKDVELRCDPISGHTALYWYRQSLGQGLEFLIYFQGNSAPDKSGLPSDRFSAERTGGSVSTLTIQRTQQEDSAVYLCASSLRVTSGSHEQYFGPGTRLTVT.

The chain is built from TRBV7-2 and TRBJ2-7, with 9 bases identical to TRBD1. Germline CDR1 and CDR2: SGHTA and FQGNSA. With V trimmed by 1 base and J by 3 bases, 4 bases remained unmatched. The CDR3 has 15 amino acids. The CDR3 DNA follows: TGTGCCAGCAGCTTAGGAGGGACAGGGAACTACGAGCAGTACTTC. It translates to CASSLGGTGNYEQYF.

The chain employs TRBV2 and TRBJ1-5; 7 bases match TRBD1. Germline CDR1 SNHLY, CDR2 FYNNEI. Trimming cost V 5 bases and J 4 bases; bases outside gene matches: 2. The CDR3 is 13 amino acids. CDR3 nucleotide sequence: TGTGCCAGCAGTTTACAGGGGAATCAGCCCCAGCATTTT. As protein: CASSLQGNQPQHF. The full variable domain, completed using reference TRBV2 and TRBJ1-5, is EPEVTQTPSHQVTQMGQEVILRCVPISNHLYFYWYRQILGQKVEFLVSFYNNEISEKSEIFDDQFSVERPDGSNFTLKIRSTKLEDSAMYFCASSLQGNQPQHFGDGTRLSIL.

V usage is TRBV4-1 and J usage is TRBJ2-7; D ambiguous. Trimming cost V 1 base and J 4 bases, with 8 bases left between them. CDR1 and CDR2 from the germline V gene are MGHRA and YSYEKL. This CDR3 region has 13 residues. CDR3 protein: CASSQANSYEQYF. In DNA form, the CDR3 reads TGCGCCAGCAGCCAAGCTAACAGTTACGAGCAGTACTTC.

V and J are TRBV19 and TRBJ1-1, with 8 positions matching TRBD1. This CDR3 comprises 14 residues. The junction had 5 bases not matched to a gene; V was cut back by 7 bases and J by 1 base. Germline lookup yields CDR1 LNHDA and CDR2 SQIVND (reference sequence). The DNA of the CDR3 is TGTGCCAGTAAGCGCAGGGGGCCGAACACTGAAGCTTTCTTT. Its protein is CASKRRGPNTEAFF.

V and J are TRBV4-1 and TRBJ1-2, with 7 positions matching TRBD1. The CDR3 extends over 16 amino acids. Looked up from germline, CDR1 is MGHRA and CDR2 is YSYEKL. V lost 4 bases, J lost 2 bases, and 10 bases stayed unmatched. The CDR3 here is CASSRGLPGQNYGYTF. CDR3 bases: TGCGCCAGCAGCCGTGGATTACCGGGACAGAACTATGGCTACACCTTC.

The chain combines TRBV7-9 with TRBJ1-1; perhaps TRBD1 as D (6 bases). The V end lost 2 bases, the J end lost 4 bases, and 23 bases lay between the germline ends. In germline, CDR1 is SEHNR, CDR2 FQNEAQ (reference sequence). The CDR3 covers 18 residues. CDR3 protein: CASSLSIGTREGGTEAFF. In nucleotides, the CDR3 is TGTGCCAGCAGCTTATCCATAGGGACCCGGGAAGGGGGCACTGAAGCTTTCTTT.

J is TRBJ2-7 and V is TRBV13; 7 positions match TRBD2. The CDR3 totals 14 residues. Germline V gene data show CDR1 as PRHDT and CDR2 as FYEKMQ (reference sequence). V lost 6 bases and J lost 2; bases outside the gene matches: 7. The chain's CDR3 is CASSPGGGTYEQYF. CDR3 in DNA: TGTGCCAGCAGTCCGGGGGGAGGGACCTACGAGCAGTACTTC.

The chain recombines TRBV4-1 with TRBJ2-3; unclear D gene. Germline values: CDR1 MGHRA, CDR2 YSYEKL. The CDR3 sequence is 16 residues long. Trimming removed 1 base at V and 4 bases at J, with 15 bases between. Here the CDR3 reads CASSQAEIPTPDTQYF. In DNA, the CDR3 is TGCGCCAGCAGCCAAGCCGAGATACCCACCCCAGATACGCAGTATTTT.